This paragraph covers one TCR beta chain sequence. immunoSEQ v3.0 was run at survey level. This table comes from immunoSEQ multiplex PCR, and its TCRdb copy is limited to in-frame clones, with some not included. The sample has around 30,000 clones, less than 85% seen once; the top ten hold 8.5% to 10%. This sample is drawn from a study of long-term antiretroviral therapy in people with HIV. CDR3 length: 14 residues. The V gene's germline CDR1 is SGHRS and CDR2 YFSETQ. J gave up 3 bases and V 4 bases, and 3 bases lay outside the gene matches. Specimen: unsorted PBMCs, collected 2.3 years after starting antiretroviral therapy. The genes are TRBV5-1 and TRBJ2-7; 11 positions agree with TRBD1. This receptor was obtained from a man in his forties with HIV. The CDR3 DNA reads as TGCGCCAGCAGCCCGGGGACAGGGGGCTACGAGCAGTACTTC. It yields the protein CASSPGTGGYEQYF.